This T cell receptor beta chain was profiled in a study of identifying expanded T cells in peripheral blood. Points from the study as a whole: Approximately two-week clone count variance significantly increased as total template count grew. Differentially abundant clones: 0.95 to 1.5 between replicates, around 16 at around 2 weeks, under 25 at four.

A word on this clone: Antigen: not known.

Some clones are missing from TCRdb's copy, which holds only in-frame ones; the method was immunoSEQ multiplex PCR. The repertoire holds around 76,000 clones, with roughly 88% as singletons. During the collection period, no donor immune events like infections were recorded. The sequenced material came from blood. The sequence derives from a person aged 18 to 75 in good health.

The CDR3 nucleotides are TGTGCCAGCACAACAGGGAACAACTATGGCTACACCTTC. Translated, it gives CASTTGNNYGYTF. The V and J genes are TRBV6-6 and TRBJ1-2; tentative D call: TRBD1 (6 bases). The CDR3 covers 13 residues. The V end lost 7 bases, the J end lost 2 bases, and 11 bases lay between the germline ends. CDR1 and CDR2 from the germline V gene are MNHNY and SVGAGI (reference sequence).